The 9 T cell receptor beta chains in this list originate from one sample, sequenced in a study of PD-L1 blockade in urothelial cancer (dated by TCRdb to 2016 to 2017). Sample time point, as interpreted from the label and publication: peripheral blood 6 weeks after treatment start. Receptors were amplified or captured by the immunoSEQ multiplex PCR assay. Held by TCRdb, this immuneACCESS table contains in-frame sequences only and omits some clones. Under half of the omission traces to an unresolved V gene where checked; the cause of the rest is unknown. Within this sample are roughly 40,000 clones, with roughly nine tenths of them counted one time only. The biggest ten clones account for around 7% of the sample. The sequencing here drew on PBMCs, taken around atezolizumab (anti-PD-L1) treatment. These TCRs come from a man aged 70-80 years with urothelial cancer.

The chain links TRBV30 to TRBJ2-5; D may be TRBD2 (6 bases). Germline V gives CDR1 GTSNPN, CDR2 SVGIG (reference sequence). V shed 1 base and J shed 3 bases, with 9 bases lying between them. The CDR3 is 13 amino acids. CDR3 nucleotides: TGTGCCTGGAGTGGGGGCGGGGAAGAGACCCAGTACTTC. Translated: CAWSGGGEETQYF. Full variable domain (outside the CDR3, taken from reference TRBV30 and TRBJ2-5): SQTIHQWPATLVQPVGSPLSLECTVEGTSNPNLYWYRQAAGRGLQLLFYSVGIGQISSEVPQNLSASRPQDRQFILSSKKLLLSDSGFYLCAWSGGGEETQYFGPGTRLLVL.

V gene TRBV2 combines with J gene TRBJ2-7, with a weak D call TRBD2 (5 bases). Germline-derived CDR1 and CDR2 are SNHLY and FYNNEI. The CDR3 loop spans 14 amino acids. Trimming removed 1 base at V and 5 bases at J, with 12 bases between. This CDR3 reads CASSEVRGSDEQYF. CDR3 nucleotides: TGTGCCAGCAGTGAAGTCCGGGGATCGGACGAGCAGTACTTC.

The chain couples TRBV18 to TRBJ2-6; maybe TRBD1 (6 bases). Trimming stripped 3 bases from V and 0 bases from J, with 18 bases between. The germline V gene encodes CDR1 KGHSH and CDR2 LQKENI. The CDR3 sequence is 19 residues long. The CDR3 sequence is CASSPVLRQVFSGANVLTF. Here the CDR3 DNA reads TGTGCCAGCTCACCGGTCCTGAGACAGGTTTTCTCTGGGGCCAACGTCCTGACTTTC.

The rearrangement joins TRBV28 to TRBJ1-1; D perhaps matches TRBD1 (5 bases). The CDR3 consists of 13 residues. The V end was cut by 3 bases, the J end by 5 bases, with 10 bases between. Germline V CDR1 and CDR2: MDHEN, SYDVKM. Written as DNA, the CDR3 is TGTGCCAGCAGTTTGGGCGGGGGGACTGAAGCTTTCTTT. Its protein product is CASSLGGGTEAFF. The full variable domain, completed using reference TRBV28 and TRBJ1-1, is DVKVTQSSRYLVKRTGEKVFLECVQDMDHENMFWYRQDPGLGLRLIYFSYDVKMKEKGDIPEGYSVSREKKERFSLILESASTNQTSMYLCASSLGGGTEAFFGQGTRLTVV.

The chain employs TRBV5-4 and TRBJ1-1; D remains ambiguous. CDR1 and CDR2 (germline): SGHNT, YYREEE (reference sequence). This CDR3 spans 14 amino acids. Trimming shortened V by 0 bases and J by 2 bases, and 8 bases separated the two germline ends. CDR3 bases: TGTGCCAGCAGCTTGGTCGGTTCTAACACTGAAGCTTTCTTT. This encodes CASSLVGSNTEAFF.

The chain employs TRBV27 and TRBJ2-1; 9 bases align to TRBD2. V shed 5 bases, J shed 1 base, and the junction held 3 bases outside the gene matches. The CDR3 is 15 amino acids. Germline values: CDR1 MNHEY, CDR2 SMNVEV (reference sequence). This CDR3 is CASSPLAGSYNEQFF. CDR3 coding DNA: TGTGCCAGCAGTCCCCTAGCGGGGTCCTACAATGAGCAGTTCTTC.

CDR3 amino acids: CASSSPARLAGGSGEQFF. DNA of the CDR3: TGTGCCAGCAGCTCCCCCGCTAGATTAGCGGGAGGATCCGGTGAGCAGTTCTTC. This rearrangement joins TRBV28 to TRBJ2-1; 10 nucleotides agree with TRBD2. Germline CDR1 is MDHEN and CDR2 is SYDVKM. The CDR3 contains 18 residues. V was pared by 6 bases and J by 9 bases, with 20 bases of the junction left unmatched.

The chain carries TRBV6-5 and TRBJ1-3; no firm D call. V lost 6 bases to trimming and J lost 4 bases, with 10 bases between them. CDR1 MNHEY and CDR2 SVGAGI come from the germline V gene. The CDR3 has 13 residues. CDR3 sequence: CASREGAGNTIYF. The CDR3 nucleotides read TGTGCCAGCAGGGAGGGCGCGGGAAACACCATATATTTT.

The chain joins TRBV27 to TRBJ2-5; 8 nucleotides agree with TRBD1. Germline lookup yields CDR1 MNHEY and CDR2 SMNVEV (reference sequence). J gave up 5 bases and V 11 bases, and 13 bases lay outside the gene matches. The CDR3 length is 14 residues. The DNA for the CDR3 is TGTGCCGGTAACAGGGGGATGGGGTCGGAGACCCAGTACTTC. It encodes CAGNRGMGSETQYF.